The source of this T cell receptor (beta chain) is a study of T cell changes during pregnancy in multiple sclerosis. CDR3 length equals 15 residues. V lost 4 bases and J lost 4; bases outside the gene matches: 5. CDR1 is MGHDK, CDR2 SYGVNS, per germline. The method was immunoSEQ multiplex PCR; TCRdb's version includes in-frame clones alone and lacks a portion of them. The repertoire includes tens of thousands of clones, roughly 89% of them detected once, and approximately 0.5% sits in the top ten. This TCR derives from a female donor with multiple sclerosis, enrolled in a pregnancy study. The chain couples TRBV25-1 to TRBJ2-2, with 8 positions matching TRBD2. This material consisted of CD4+ T cells from peripheral blood mononuclear cells, taken in the second trimester of pregnancy. CDR3 region: CASSVVSGSTGELFF. The CDR3 DNA is TGTGCCAGCAGTGTAGTCAGCGGGAGCACCGGGGAGCTGTTTTTT.